This TCR beta chain was recorded in a study of CD8 T cells in Susac syndrome. Study in general: Sequenced Susac syndrome patients included over 5 with clinically active disease and under 10 in remission.

A quantity of about 0.5 to 1 ug RNA underwent reverse transcription using random hexamers. TCRdb independently ran MiXCR on the immunoSEQ multiplex PCR reads; one entry per CDR3 protein. The data show around 130,000 distinct CDR3 sequences, roughly 95% seen once. The CDR3 extends over 12 amino acids. The V gene lost 6 bases and the J gene lost 6 bases, with 15 bases spanning the gap. Germline V gene data show CDR1 as DFQATT and CDR2 as SNEGSKA (reference sequence). The rearrangement uses TRBV20-1 and TRBJ2-7; perhaps D is TRBD1 or TRBD2 (5 bases each). This sequence originates from a human donor with Susac syndrome. Input material: CD4+ T cells from PBMCs. The CDR3 nucleotides read TGCAGTGCCCAGGGCTGGGAGAGCGAGCAGTACTTC. The encoded protein is CSAQGWESEQYF.